This record looks at one T cell receptor beta chain sequence and its context. This sample stems from a study of blood T cell repertoires in COVID-19. The CDR3 runs to 15 residues. Germline lookup yields CDR1 KGHSH and CDR2 LQKENI. Losses at the gene ends were 3 bases for V and 1 base for J; bases not matched to a gene: 3. Clones were sequenced by immunoSEQ multiplex PCR, and TCRdb holds only the in-frame ones, with some missing. The table lists over 200,000 clones, roughly 90% of them singletons. Sequenced material: peripheral blood. The origin of this receptor is an older woman with acute or convalescent COVID-19. The chain is built from TRBV18 and TRBJ2-5, with 9 positions matching TRBD1. The CDR3 is CASSPATGGQETQYF. CDR3 DNA sequence: TGTGCCAGCTCACCGGCGACAGGGGGCCAAGAGACCCAGTACTTC.